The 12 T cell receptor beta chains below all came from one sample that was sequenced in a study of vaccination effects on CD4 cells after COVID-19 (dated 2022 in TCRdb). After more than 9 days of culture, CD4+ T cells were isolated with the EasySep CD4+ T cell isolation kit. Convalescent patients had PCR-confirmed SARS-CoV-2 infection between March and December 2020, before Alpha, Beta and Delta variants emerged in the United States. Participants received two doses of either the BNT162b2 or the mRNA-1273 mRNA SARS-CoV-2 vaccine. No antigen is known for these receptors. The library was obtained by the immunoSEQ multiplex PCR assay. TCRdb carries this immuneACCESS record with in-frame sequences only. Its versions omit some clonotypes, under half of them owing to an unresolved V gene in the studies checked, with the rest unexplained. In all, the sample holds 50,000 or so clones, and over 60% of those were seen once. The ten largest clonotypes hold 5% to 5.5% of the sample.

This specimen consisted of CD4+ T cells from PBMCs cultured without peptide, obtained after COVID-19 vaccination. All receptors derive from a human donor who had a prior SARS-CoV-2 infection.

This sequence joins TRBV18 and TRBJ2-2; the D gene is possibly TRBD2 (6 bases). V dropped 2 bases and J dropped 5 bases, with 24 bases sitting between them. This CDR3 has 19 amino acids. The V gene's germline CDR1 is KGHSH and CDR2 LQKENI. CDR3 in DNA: TGTGCCAGCTCACCAGGATTCGGGGTAGCGGCAGGAAGAACCGGGGAGCTGTTTTTT. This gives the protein CASSPGFGVAAGRTGELFF.

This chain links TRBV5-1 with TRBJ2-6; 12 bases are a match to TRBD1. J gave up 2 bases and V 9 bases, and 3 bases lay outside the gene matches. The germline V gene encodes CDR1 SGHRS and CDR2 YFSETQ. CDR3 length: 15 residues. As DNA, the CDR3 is TGCGCCACCGGGACAGGGGGCCCTGGGGCCAACGTCCTGACTTTC. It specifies CATGTGGPGANVLTF.

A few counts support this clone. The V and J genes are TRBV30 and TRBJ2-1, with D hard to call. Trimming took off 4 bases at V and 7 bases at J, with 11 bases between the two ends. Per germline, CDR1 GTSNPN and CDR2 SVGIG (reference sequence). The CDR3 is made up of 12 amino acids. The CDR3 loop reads CAWTPRRNEQFF. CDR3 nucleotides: TGTGCCTGGACCCCTAGGCGAAATGAGCAGTTCTTC. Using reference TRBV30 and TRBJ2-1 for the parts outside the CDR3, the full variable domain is SQTIHQWPATLVQPVGSPLSLECTVEGTSNPNLYWYRQAAGRGLQLLFYSVGIGQISSEVPQNLSASRPQDRQFILSSKKLLLSDSGFYLCAWTPRRNEQFFGPGTRLTVL.

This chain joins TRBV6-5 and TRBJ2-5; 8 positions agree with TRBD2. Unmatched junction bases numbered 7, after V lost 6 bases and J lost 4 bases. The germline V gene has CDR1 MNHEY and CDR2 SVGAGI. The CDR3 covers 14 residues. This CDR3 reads CASRAQLAAETQYF. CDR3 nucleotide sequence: TGTGCCAGCAGGGCTCAACTAGCGGCAGAGACCCAGTACTTC.

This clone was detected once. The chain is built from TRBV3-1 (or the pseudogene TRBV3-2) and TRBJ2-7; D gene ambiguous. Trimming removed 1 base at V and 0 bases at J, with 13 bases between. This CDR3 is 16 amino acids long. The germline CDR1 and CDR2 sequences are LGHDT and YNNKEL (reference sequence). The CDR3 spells CASSQVVSVGSYEQYF. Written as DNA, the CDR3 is TGTGCCAGCAGCCAAGTGGTGTCAGTCGGCTCCTACGAGCAGTACTTC.

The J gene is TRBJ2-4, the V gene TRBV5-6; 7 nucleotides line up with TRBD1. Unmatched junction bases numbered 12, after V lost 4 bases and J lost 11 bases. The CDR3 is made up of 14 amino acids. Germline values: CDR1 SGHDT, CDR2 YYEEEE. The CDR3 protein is CASSTGRQGQFQYF. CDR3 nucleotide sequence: TGTGCCAGCAGCACAGGCCGACAGGGACAATTTCAGTACTTC.

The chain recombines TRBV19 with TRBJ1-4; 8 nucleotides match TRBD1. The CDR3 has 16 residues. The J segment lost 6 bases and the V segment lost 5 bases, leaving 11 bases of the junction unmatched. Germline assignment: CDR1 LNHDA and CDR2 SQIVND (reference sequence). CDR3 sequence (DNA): TGTGCCAGTAGTTCCCTCCGACAGGGGCCCTATGAAAAACTGTTTTTT. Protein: CASSSLRQGPYEKLFF.

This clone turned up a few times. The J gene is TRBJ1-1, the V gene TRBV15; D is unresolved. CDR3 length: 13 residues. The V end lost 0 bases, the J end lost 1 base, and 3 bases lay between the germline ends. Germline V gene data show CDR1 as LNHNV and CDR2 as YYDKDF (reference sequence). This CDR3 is CATSRDTNTEAFF. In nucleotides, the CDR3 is TGTGCCACCAGCAGAGACACGAACACTGAAGCTTTCTTT.

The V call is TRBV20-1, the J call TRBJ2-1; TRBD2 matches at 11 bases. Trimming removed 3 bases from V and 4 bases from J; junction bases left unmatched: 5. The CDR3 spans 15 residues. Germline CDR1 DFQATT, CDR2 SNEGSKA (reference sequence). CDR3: CSASSWTSGYNEQFF. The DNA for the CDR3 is TGCAGTGCTAGTTCGTGGACTAGCGGGTACAATGAGCAGTTCTTC.

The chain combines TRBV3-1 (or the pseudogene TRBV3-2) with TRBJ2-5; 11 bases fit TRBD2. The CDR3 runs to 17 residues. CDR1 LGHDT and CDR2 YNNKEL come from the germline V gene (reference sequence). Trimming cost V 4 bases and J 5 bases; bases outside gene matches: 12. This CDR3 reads CASSLGVAGGQGETQYF. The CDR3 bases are TGTGCCAGCAGCCTCGGGGTAGCGGGAGGGCAGGGGGAGACCCAGTACTTC.

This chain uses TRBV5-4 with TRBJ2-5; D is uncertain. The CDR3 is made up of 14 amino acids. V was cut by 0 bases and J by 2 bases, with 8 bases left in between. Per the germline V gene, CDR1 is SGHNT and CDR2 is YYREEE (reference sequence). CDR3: CASSLGSLQETQYF. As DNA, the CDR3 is TGTGCCAGCAGCTTGGGTTCGTTGCAAGAGACCCAGTACTTC.

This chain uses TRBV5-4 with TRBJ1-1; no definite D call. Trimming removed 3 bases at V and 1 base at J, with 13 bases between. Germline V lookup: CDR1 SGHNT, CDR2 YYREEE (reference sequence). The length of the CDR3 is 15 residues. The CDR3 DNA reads TGTGCCAGCAGCTACGGAGGCAGGAAGAACACTGAAGCTTTCTTT. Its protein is CASSYGGRKNTEAFF.